This T cell receptor (beta chain) was retrieved from a study of blood T cell repertoires in COVID-19. The CDR3 runs to 19 residues. Authors' methods: Reference gene primer amplification in the assay estimated nucleated cell counts. Here immunoSEQ multiplex PCR was the method, and the copy in TCRdb shows in-frame clones only, minus some. Clone size and the V and J calls come from that table; the DNA yielded D and trimming. The sample records under 250,000 clones, under 95% being singletons. The genes are TRBV21-1 and TRBJ2-3; the table calls TRBD2, which could not be checked here. TRBV21-1 is termed a pseudogene. The TCR comes from a man aged 25 to 45 with acute or convalescent COVID-19. The specimen sequenced was peripheral blood. The DNA of the CDR3 is TGTGCCAGCAGCAAAGGTGGTCCCGGGAGGGCCGATTGCACAGATACGCAGTATTTT. It is translated as CASSKGGPGRADCTDTQYF.